Listed below are T cell receptor beta chains from one sample, sequenced in a study of cytotoxic CD8 clonotypes in ibrutinib-treated CLL. TCRdb's copy holds only in-frame clones and misses some; the assay was immunoSEQ multiplex PCR. The data contain about 29,000 clones, about three quarters of them singletons. The source was PBMCs, collected after 36 months of ibrutinib treatment. The receptors come from a human donor with chronic lymphocytic leukemia. The CDR3 runs from the conserved cysteine through the conserved F or W. Each record gives: CDR3 length, V gene, clone size, J gene, D gene, CDR3 DNA, CDR3 protein. D genes are given only for firm matches. The size entry is marked missing in some rows and otherwise reads once, few, many or a size class.

CDR3 length: 13; V gene: TRBV7-2; clone size: .; J gene: TRBJ1-6; D gene: .; CDR3 DNA: TGTGCCAGCAGCTTTAGGTTTTTGTCACCCCTCCACTTT; CDR3 protein: CASSFRFLSPLHF
CDR3 length: 17; V gene: TRBV9; clone size: .; J gene: TRBJ1-1; D gene: .; CDR3 DNA: TGTGCCAGCAGCGTAGGGTGGGGGCGCCGCAATCTTGAAGGAGCTTTCTTT; CDR3 protein: CASSVGWGRRNLEGAFF
CDR3 length: 15; V gene: TRBV7-3; clone size: .; J gene: TRBJ2-4; D gene: .; CDR3 DNA: TGTGCCAGCAGCTTAATAGGTGGGGATGGGGACATTCAGTACTTC; CDR3 protein: CASSLIGGDGDIQYF
CDR3 length: 13; V gene: TRBV5-5; clone size: once; J gene: TRBJ1-5; D gene: .; CDR3 DNA: TGTGCCAGCAGCTTGTCCCCGCCCCGTCCCCAGCATTTT; CDR3 protein: CASSLSPPRPQHF
CDR3 length: 13; V gene: TRBV13; clone size: .; J gene: TRBJ2-2; D gene: .; CDR3 DNA: TGTGCCAGCAGCTTATGGGTCACCGGGGAGCTGTTTTTT; CDR3 protein: CASSLWVTGELFF
CDR3 length: 13; V gene: TRBV7-6; clone size: .; J gene: TRBJ2-1; D gene: .; CDR3 DNA: TGTGCCAGCAGCTTCGGACCTTACAATGAGCAGTTCTTC; CDR3 protein: CASSFGPYNEQFF
CDR3 length: 12; V gene: TRBV2; clone size: .; J gene: TRBJ2-7; D gene: .; CDR3 DNA: TGTGCCAGCAGTACACACTCCTACGAGCAGTACTTC; CDR3 protein: CASSTHSYEQYF
CDR3 length: 14; V gene: TRBV14; clone size: few; J gene: TRBJ2-5; D gene: .; CDR3 DNA: TGTGCCAGCAGCCAAGGATCTATTCTGGAGACCCAGTACTTC; CDR3 protein: CASSQGSILETQYF
CDR3 length: 15; V gene: TRBV13; clone size: .; J gene: TRBJ2-7; D gene: .; CDR3 DNA: TGTGCCAGCAGCTTAGGCTCTACCTTTGGGGGGGAGCAGTACTTC; CDR3 protein: CASSLGSTFGGEQYF
CDR3 length: 14; V gene: TRBV5-1; clone size: .; J gene: TRBJ1-4; D gene: .; CDR3 DNA: TGCGCCAGCAAAGAAGGGATCGGTAATGAAAAACTGTTTTTT; CDR3 protein: CASKEGIGNEKLFF
CDR3 length: 15; V gene: TRBV5-6; clone size: .; J gene: TRBJ2-7; D gene: TRBD1; CDR3 DNA: TGTGCCAGCAGCAAGGGACAGGGGTCATCCTACGAGCAGTACTTC; CDR3 protein: CASSKGQGSSYEQYF
CDR3 length: 13; V gene: TRBV5-4; clone size: few; J gene: TRBJ1-2; D gene: .; CDR3 DNA: TGTGCCAGCAGCCCGGACAGTAACTATGGCTACACCTTC; CDR3 protein: CASSPDSNYGYTF
CDR3 length: 16; V gene: TRBV7-6; clone size: .; J gene: TRBJ1-1; D gene: .; CDR3 DNA: TGTGCCAGCAGCTTAGAAGTCGGGGGATTGGCCACTGAAGCTTTCTTT; CDR3 protein: CASSLEVGGLATEAFF
CDR3 length: 11; V gene: TRBV30; clone size: .; J gene: TRBJ2-7; D gene: .; CDR3 DNA: TGTGCCTGGAGTAAAACCTACGAGCAGTACTTC; CDR3 protein: CAWSKTYEQYF
CDR3 length: 13; V gene: TRBV13; clone size: .; J gene: TRBJ1-2; D gene: .; CDR3 DNA: TGTGCCAGCAGCTCCCGGGGGGACTATGGCTACACCTTC; CDR3 protein: CASSSRGDYGYTF
CDR3 length: 14; V gene: TRBV6-5; clone size: .; J gene: TRBJ1-2; D gene: .; CDR3 DNA: TGTGCCAGCAGTCCTCGAGCGGGGTTTTATGGCTACACCTTC; CDR3 protein: CASSPRAGFYGYTF
CDR3 length: 16; V gene: TRBV7-8; clone size: few; J gene: TRBJ1-3; D gene: .; CDR3 DNA: TGTGCCAGCAGCTTAGTTGGGTTGAGCTCTGGAAACACCATATATTTT; CDR3 protein: CASSLVGLSSGNTIYF
CDR3 length: 13; V gene: TRBV5-1; clone size: .; J gene: TRBJ1-2; D gene: .; CDR3 DNA: TGCGCCAGCAGCTTGGCCGGGGTTGGGGGCTACACCTTC; CDR3 protein: CASSLAGVGGYTF
CDR3 length: 18; V gene: TRBV27; clone size: .; J gene: TRBJ1-5; D gene: .; CDR3 DNA: TGTGCCAGCAGTCCAATATCCCCGGACCTTCATGGGAATCAGCCCCAGCATTTT; CDR3 protein: CASSPISPDLHGNQPQHF
CDR3 length: 13; V gene: TRBV5-1; clone size: .; J gene: TRBJ1-4; D gene: .; CDR3 DNA: TGCGCCAGCAGCTTGGGCAGTAATGAAAAACTGTTTTTT; CDR3 protein: CASSLGSNEKLFF
CDR3 length: 13; V gene: TRBV29-1; clone size: .; J gene: TRBJ2-7; D gene: TRBD1; CDR3 DNA: TGCAGCGTTGGGTCGGACAGGGTGGGCGAGCAGTACTTC; CDR3 protein: CSVGSDRVGEQYF
CDR3 length: 14; V gene: TRBV29-1; clone size: .; J gene: TRBJ2-1; D gene: TRBD1; CDR3 DNA: TGCAGTGCTACCCGACAGGGCTCCTACAATGAGCAGTTCTTC; CDR3 protein: CSATRQGSYNEQFF
CDR3 length: 16; V gene: TRBV27; clone size: .; J gene: TRBJ2-7; D gene: .; CDR3 DNA: TGTGCCAGCAGTTTATCGAGAGGGGCGCGCTTCTACGAGCAGTACTTC; CDR3 protein: CASSLSRGARFYEQYF
CDR3 length: 13; V gene: TRBV7-2; clone size: few; J gene: TRBJ1-5; D gene: .; CDR3 DNA: TGTGCCAGCAGCTTAAGACAGAATCAGCCCCAGCATTTT; CDR3 protein: CASSLRQNQPQHF
CDR3 length: 13; V gene: TRBV2; clone size: .; J gene: TRBJ2-3; D gene: .; CDR3 DNA: TGTGCCAGCAGTGACGAGGCAGATGATACGCAGTATTTT; CDR3 protein: CASSDEADDTQYF
CDR3 length: 15; V gene: TRBV29-1; clone size: .; J gene: TRBJ2-3; D gene: .; CDR3 DNA: TGCAGCGTTGTTCCTGCAAGGAAATACACAGATACGCAGTATTTT; CDR3 protein: CSVVPARKYTDTQYF
CDR3 length: 16; V gene: TRBV6-1; clone size: .; J gene: TRBJ2-2; D gene: .; CDR3 DNA: TGTGCCAGCAGTGAAGCGTGGGCAGTAAACACCGGGGAGCTGTTTTTT; CDR3 protein: CASSEAWAVNTGELFF
CDR3 length: 16; V gene: TRBV6-5; clone size: .; J gene: TRBJ2-7; D gene: TRBD2; CDR3 DNA: TGTGCCAGCAGTTTTACATCCGGGGAGGGGATTGACGAGCAGTACTTC; CDR3 protein: CASSFTSGEGIDEQYF
CDR3 length: 14; V gene: TRBV10-3; clone size: .; J gene: TRBJ2-7; D gene: .; CDR3 DNA: TGTGCCATCAGTGAGCGCCCCGAGTCCCCGGAGCAGTACTTC; CDR3 protein: CAISERPESPEQYF
CDR3 length: 15; V gene: TRBV7-9; clone size: few; J gene: TRBJ2-5; D gene: .; CDR3 DNA: TGTGCCAGCAGCTTAGAGGGCACTGGTGGGGAGACCCAGTACTTC; CDR3 protein: CASSLEGTGGETQYF
CDR3 length: 16; V gene: TRBV19; clone size: .; J gene: TRBJ1-1; D gene: .; CDR3 DNA: TGTGCCAGTAGTATGTGGACGGGGGACATGAACACTGAAGCTTTCTTT; CDR3 protein: CASSMWTGDMNTEAFF
CDR3 length: 14; V gene: TRBV27; clone size: .; J gene: TRBJ1-2; D gene: TRBD1; CDR3 DNA: TGTGCCAGCAGACAGACAGGGGGCTCCTATGGCTACACCTTC; CDR3 protein: CASRQTGGSYGYTF
CDR3 length: 18; V gene: TRBV29-1; clone size: .; J gene: TRBJ2-3; D gene: TRBD2; CDR3 DNA: TGCAGCGTTGAAGACCCCAGGACTAGCGGAGGTGGGACGAGGGCGCAGTATTTT; CDR3 protein: CSVEDPRTSGGGTRAQYF
CDR3 length: 15; V gene: TRBV4-2; clone size: .; J gene: TRBJ1-6; D gene: TRBD1; CDR3 DNA: TGTGCCAGCAGCCAAGGGGACAGCCATAATTCACCCCTCCACTTT; CDR3 protein: CASSQGDSHNSPLHF
CDR3 length: 14; V gene: TRBV10-2; clone size: .; J gene: TRBJ1-1; D gene: TRBD1; CDR3 DNA: TGCGCCAGCAGTTTTGACAGGGGGCTTACTGAAGCTTTCTTT; CDR3 protein: CASSFDRGLTEAFF
CDR3 length: 14; V gene: TRBV27; clone size: .; J gene: TRBJ1-2; D gene: TRBD1; CDR3 DNA: TGTGCCAGCAGTTTAACAGGACAGGGTAGTGGCTACACCTTC; CDR3 protein: CASSLTGQGSGYTF
CDR3 length: 15; V gene: TRBV6-5; clone size: .; J gene: TRBJ2-7; D gene: .; CDR3 DNA: TGTGCCAGCAGTTACGAGGGGGGCTTCCCCTACGAGCAGTACTTC; CDR3 protein: CASSYEGGFPYEQYF
CDR3 length: 14; V gene: TRBV7-3; clone size: .; J gene: TRBJ1-1; D gene: .; CDR3 DNA: TGTGCCAGCAGCTTAGAACCGCAGAACACTGAAGCTTTCTTT; CDR3 protein: CASSLEPQNTEAFF
CDR3 length: 14; V gene: TRBV27; clone size: .; J gene: TRBJ2-2; D gene: .; CDR3 DNA: TGTGCCAGCAGTTTATTCCTAAACACCGGGGAGCTGTTTTTT; CDR3 protein: CASSLFLNTGELFF
CDR3 length: 15; V gene: TRBV19; clone size: .; J gene: TRBJ1-5; D gene: .; CDR3 DNA: TGTGCCAGTAGTATAGTGATCCCGAGCAATCAGCCCCAGCATTTT; CDR3 protein: CASSIVIPSNQPQHF
CDR3 length: 12; V gene: TRBV6-6; clone size: .; J gene: TRBJ2-1; D gene: .; CDR3 DNA: TGTGCCAGCAGCCAAACAGAGAATGAGCAGTTCTTC; CDR3 protein: CASSQTENEQFF
CDR3 length: 13; V gene: TRBV29-1; clone size: .; J gene: TRBJ2-7; D gene: .; CDR3 DNA: TGCAGCGTTGAAGGGGTGGGGACCTACGAGCAGTACTTC; CDR3 protein: CSVEGVGTYEQYF
CDR3 length: 17; V gene: TRBV6-1; clone size: .; J gene: TRBJ1-1; D gene: .; CDR3 DNA: TGTGCCAGCAGTGAAGCGCTTCGGGGGGTGCGAGGCACTGAAGCTTTCTTT; CDR3 protein: CASSEALRGVRGTEAFF
CDR3 length: 15; V gene: TRBV5-4; clone size: once; J gene: TRBJ2-1; D gene: TRBD2; CDR3 DNA: TGTGCCAGCAGCTTTATCGGGGGGGCCTTCAATGAGCAGTTCTTC; CDR3 protein: CASSFIGGAFNEQFF
CDR3 length: 17; V gene: TRBV4-2; clone size: .; J gene: TRBJ1-3; D gene: TRBD1; CDR3 DNA: TGTGCCAGCAGCCAAGATTGGACAGGGACGATCGGAAACACCATATATTTT; CDR3 protein: CASSQDWTGTIGNTIYF
CDR3 length: 13; V gene: TRBV30; clone size: .; J gene: TRBJ2-7; D gene: .; CDR3 DNA: TGTGCCTGGAGTAGGGGGGCTAACTACGAGCAGTACTTC; CDR3 protein: CAWSRGANYEQYF
CDR3 length: 14; V gene: TRBV7-7; clone size: .; J gene: TRBJ2-2; D gene: TRBD2; CDR3 DNA: TGTGCCATCCTCACAAGCGGGGTAGGCGGGGAGCTGTTTTTT; CDR3 protein: CAILTSGVGGELFF
CDR3 length: 16; V gene: TRBV5-6; clone size: .; J gene: TRBJ1-3; D gene: .; CDR3 DNA: TGTGCCAGCATCCACGGCGGACCCGGGGGAGGAAACACCATATATTTT; CDR3 protein: CASIHGGPGGGNTIYF